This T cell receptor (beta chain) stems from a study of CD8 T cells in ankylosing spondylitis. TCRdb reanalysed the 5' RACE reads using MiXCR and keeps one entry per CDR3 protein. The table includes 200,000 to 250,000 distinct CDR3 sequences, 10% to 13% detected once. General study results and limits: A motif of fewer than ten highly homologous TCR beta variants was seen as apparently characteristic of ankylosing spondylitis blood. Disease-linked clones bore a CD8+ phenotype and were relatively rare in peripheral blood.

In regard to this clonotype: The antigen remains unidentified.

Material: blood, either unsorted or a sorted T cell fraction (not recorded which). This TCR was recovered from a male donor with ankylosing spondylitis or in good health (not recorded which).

CDR3 DNA: TGTGCCAGCAGCTCGCTCGTGGGTAGAGGAAATGAAAAACTGTTTTTT. It encodes CASSSLVGRGNEKLFF. The chain has TRBV7-8 and TRBJ1-4; D is uncertain. Trimming removed 4 bases from V and 5 bases from J, with 17 bases in between. CDR3 size: 16 residues. Germline CDR1 and CDR2: SGHVS and FQNEAQ.